A selection of T cell receptor beta chains follows, all from one sample in a study of blood T cell repertoires in COVID-19. The data were produced by immunoSEQ multiplex PCR, yet TCRdb's version contains in-frame clones alone and is incomplete. The sample contains 270,000 or so clones, 70% to 90% of which appear only once. Material: PBMCs or T cells enriched from blood (not recorded which). The receptors shown here come from a woman between 45 and 60 years old who had been exposed to COVID-19. The CDR3 runs from the conserved cysteine through the conserved F or W. D genes are given only for firm matches. Not all rows give a size; the values are once, few, many and, for expanded clones, a class.

V: TRBV19
size: once
D: TRBD2
J: TRBJ2-1
CDR3: CASSPTSAGRDEQFF
DNA: TGTGCCAGTAGCCCGACTAGCGCCGGCCGGGATGAGCAGTTCTTC

V: TRBV30
size: .
D: TRBD1
J: TRBJ1-6
CDR3: CAWSVQSGTGYNSPLHF
DNA: TGTGCCTGGAGTGTACAGTCAGGGACAGGGTATAATTCACCCCTCCACTTT

V: TRBV4-1
size: .
D: .
J: TRBJ1-4
CDR3: CASSQEEGTRGEKLFF
DNA: TGCGCCAGCAGCCAAGAAGAAGGCACCCGGGGGGAAAAACTGTTTTTT

V: TRBV10-2
size: few
D: TRBD2
J: TRBJ2-5
CDR3: CASSDRGTSALETQYF
DNA: TGCGCCAGTTCCGACCGCGGGACTAGCGCCCTGGAGACCCAGTACTTC

V: TRBV7-2
size: .
D: TRBD2
J: TRBJ2-5
CDR3: CASSPRLAGGGTQYF
DNA: TGTGCCAGCAGCCCCCGACTAGCGGGTGGCGGGACCCAGTACTTC

V: TRBV14
size: .
D: TRBD1
J: TRBJ1-1
CDR3: CAVPQGAPEAFF
DNA: TGTGCCGTTCCCCAGGGGGCCCCTGAAGCTTTCTTT

V: TRBV29-1
size: .
D: .
J: TRBJ1-1
CDR3: CSVEEGGPITEAFF
DNA: TGCAGCGTTGAAGAGGGGGGGCCGATCACTGAAGCTTTCTTT

V: TRBV10-3
size: .
D: .
J: TRBJ1-3
CDR3: CAISESGGRRRDTIYF
DNA: TGTGCCATCAGTGAGTCGGGAGGCCGCCGTAGGGACACCATATATTTT

V: TRBV7-8
size: .
D: .
J: TRBJ1-6
CDR3: CASSSSEDNSPLHF
DNA: TGTGCCAGCAGCTCTAGTGAGGATAATTCACCCCTCCACTTT

V: TRBV5-6
size: .
D: .
J: TRBJ2-3
CDR3: CASSFLRTTTGSRADTQYF
DNA: TGTGCCAGCAGCTTTTTACGTACTACAACGGGATCACGGGCAGATACGCAGTATTTT

V: TRBV7-9
size: .
D: .
J: TRBJ2-1
CDR3: CASSLRQAGAYNEQFF
DNA: TGTGCCAGCAGCCTGAGACAGGCAGGAGCCTACAATGAGCAGTTCTTC

V: TRBV6-4
size: .
D: .
J: TRBJ1-2
CDR3: CASSEELAGHYGYTF
DNA: TGTGCCAGCAGTGAAGAACTCGCAGGGCACTATGGCTACACCTTC

V: TRBV28
size: once
D: TRBD2
J: TRBJ2-7
CDR3: CAGGGPYEQYF
DNA: TGTGCTGGGGGGGGACCCTACGAGCAGTACTTC

V: TRBV6-2/TRBV6-3
size: few
D: .
J: TRBJ2-2
CDR3: CASSSKGGRHGELFF
DNA: TGTGCCAGCAGTTCGAAAGGAGGCAGACACGGGGAGCTGTTTTTT

V: TRBV5-1
size: .
D: TRBD2
J: TRBJ2-5
CDR3: CASSRREEETQYF
DNA: TGCGCCAGCAGCCGACGGGAGGAAGAGACCCAGTACTTC

V: TRBV9
size: .
D: .
J: TRBJ2-5
CDR3: CASSVDRIGETQYF
DNA: TGTGCCAGCAGCGTAGACAGGATCGGGGAGACCCAGTACTTC